The present T cell receptor beta chain was sequenced within a study of blood T cell repertoires in COVID-19. For the study at large: The United States, Italy and Spain were the sources of the acute and convalescent COVID-19 samples. The cDNA or gDNA used as material had been derived from T cells, B-cell-depleted T cells, or PBMCs.

Per the original methods: From reference gene primer amplification, estimates of nucleated cell counts were derived. Sequenced by immunoSEQ multiplex PCR; TCRdb stores in-frame clones only, minus some. Clonal size and the V and J genes are those of that table, whereas D and trimming came from the DNA. The table has about 380,000 clones, roughly four fifths seen once. V was pared by 4 bases and J by 7 bases, with 16 bases between. This CDR3 is built from 15 residues. Germline V gene data show CDR1 as SGHTA and CDR2 as FQGNSA. This TCR was recovered from a human donor with acute or convalescent COVID-19. The donor label of this sample is uncertain. V gene TRBV7-2 combines with J gene TRBJ2-2; D remains unclear. Sample: peripheral blood. The CDR3 reads CASSSPPIRGGELFF. CDR3 nucleotide sequence: TGTGCCAGCAGCTCGCCCCCAATCCGAGGCGGGGAGCTGTTTTTT.